This TCR beta chain was observed in a study of blood T cell repertoires in COVID-19. Whole-study context: Researchers got acute and convalescent COVID-19 samples from the United States, Italy and Spain.

Authors' analysis steps: Scientists estimated how many nucleated cells there were by amplifying reference gene primers. The assay was immunoSEQ multiplex PCR, and TCRdb's table has in-frame clones only and misses some. The V and J calls and clone size come from that table; D and trimming were worked out from the DNA. The data show 130,000 to 150,000 clones, roughly 77% seen once. The CDR3 contains 15 residues. Germline loops: CDR1 LNHDA, CDR2 SQIVND (reference sequence). V lost 4 bases to trimming and J lost 5 bases; unmatched junction nucleotides: 8. V usage is TRBV19 and J usage is TRBJ2-5; 9 positions match TRBD1. Material for sequencing was peripheral blood. This receptor was taken from a woman in her seventies with COVID-19, enrolled during active disease. The CDR3 nucleotides read TGTGCCAGTAGTACCGGGACAGGGTCTTTGGAGACCCAGTACTTC. It specifies CASSTGTGSLETQYF.